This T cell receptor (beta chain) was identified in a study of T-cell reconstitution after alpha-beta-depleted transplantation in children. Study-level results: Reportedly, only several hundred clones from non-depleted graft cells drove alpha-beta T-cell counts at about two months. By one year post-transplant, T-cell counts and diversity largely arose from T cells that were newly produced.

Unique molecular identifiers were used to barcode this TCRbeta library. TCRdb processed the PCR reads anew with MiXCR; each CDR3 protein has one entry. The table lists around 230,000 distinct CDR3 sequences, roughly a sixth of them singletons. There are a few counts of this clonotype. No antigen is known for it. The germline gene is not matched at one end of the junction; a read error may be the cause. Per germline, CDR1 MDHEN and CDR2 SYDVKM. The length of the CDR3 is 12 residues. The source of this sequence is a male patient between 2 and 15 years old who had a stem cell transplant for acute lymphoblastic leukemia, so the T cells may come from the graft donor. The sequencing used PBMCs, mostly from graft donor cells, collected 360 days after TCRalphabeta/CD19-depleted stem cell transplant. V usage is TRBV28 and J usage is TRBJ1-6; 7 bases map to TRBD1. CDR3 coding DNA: TGTGCCAGCAGTCCCCCCGGACAGGTCTTGAACTTT. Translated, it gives CASSPPGQVLNF.